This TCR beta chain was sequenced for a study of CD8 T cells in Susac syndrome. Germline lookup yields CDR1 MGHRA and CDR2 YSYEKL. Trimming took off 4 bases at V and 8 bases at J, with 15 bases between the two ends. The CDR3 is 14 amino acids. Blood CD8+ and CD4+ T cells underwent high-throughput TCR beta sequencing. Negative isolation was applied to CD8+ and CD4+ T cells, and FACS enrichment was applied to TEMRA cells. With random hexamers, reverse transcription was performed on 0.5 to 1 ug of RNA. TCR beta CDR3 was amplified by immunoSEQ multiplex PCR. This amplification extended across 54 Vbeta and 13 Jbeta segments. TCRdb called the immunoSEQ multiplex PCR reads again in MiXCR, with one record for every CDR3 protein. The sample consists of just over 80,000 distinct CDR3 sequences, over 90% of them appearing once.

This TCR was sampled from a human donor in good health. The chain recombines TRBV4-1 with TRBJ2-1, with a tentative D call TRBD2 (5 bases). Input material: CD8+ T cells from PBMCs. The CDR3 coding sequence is TGCGCCAGCAGCCTTTCACGGGGTCAGGATGAGCAGTTCTTC. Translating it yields CASSLSRGQDEQFF.